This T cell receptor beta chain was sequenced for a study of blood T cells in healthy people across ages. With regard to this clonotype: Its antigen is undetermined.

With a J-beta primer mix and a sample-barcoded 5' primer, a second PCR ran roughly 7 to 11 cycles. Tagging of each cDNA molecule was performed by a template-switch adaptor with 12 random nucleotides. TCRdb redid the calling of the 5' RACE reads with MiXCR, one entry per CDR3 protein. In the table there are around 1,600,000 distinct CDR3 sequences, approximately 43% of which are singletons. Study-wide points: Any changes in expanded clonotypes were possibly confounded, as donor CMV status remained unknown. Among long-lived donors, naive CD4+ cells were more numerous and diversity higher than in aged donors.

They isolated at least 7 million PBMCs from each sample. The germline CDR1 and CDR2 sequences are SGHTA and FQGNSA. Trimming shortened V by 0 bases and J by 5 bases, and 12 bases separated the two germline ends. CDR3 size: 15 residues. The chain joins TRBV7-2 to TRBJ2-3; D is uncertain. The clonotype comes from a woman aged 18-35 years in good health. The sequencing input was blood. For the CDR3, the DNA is TGTGCCAGCAGCTTAGCGGGCCCAGCAAGAGATACGCAGTATTTT. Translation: CASSLAGPARDTQYF.